The 6 T cell receptor beta chains listed next were all sequenced from one sample in a study of response to subunit inactivated influenza vaccine. MiXCR, applied by TCRdb to the RT-PCR reads, yields one record per CDR3 protein. The profile shows roughly 700,000 distinct CDR3 sequences, about 15% of them singletons. The sample consisted of PBMCs from blood, taken approximately 15 days before vaccination. All receptors come from a man in his fifties who received an inactivated influenza vaccine.

The table lists this clonotype with a few counts. The J gene is TRBJ1-6, the V gene TRBV11-2; the D gene is possibly TRBD1 (5 bases). This CDR3 has 14 residues. V was shortened by 2 bases and J by 8 bases, with 10 bases between the two germline ends. Germline-derived CDR1 and CDR2 are SGHAT and FQNNGV. In DNA form, the CDR3 reads TGTGCCAGCAGCTTATACAGGCCCCATTCACCCCTCCACTTT. Protein: CASSLYRPHSPLHF. The whole variable domain, remainder taken from reference TRBV11-2 and TRBJ1-6, is EAGVAQSPRYKIIEKRQSVAFWCNPISGHATLYWYQQILGQGPKLLIQFQNNGVVDDSQLPKDRFSAERLKGVDSTLKIQPAKLEDSAVYLCASSLYRPHSPLHFGNGTRLTVT.

The V and J genes are TRBV28 and TRBJ2-7, with D tentatively TRBD1 (5 bases). CDR1 and CDR2 (germline): MDHEN, SYDVKM. CDR3 length: 14 amino acids. Trimming cost V 2 bases and J 4 bases, with 12 bases left between them. The CDR3 region is CASSLIDRLYEQYF. CDR3 sequence (DNA): TGTGCCAGCAGTTTAATCGACAGATTATACGAGCAGTACTTC.

Many counts were recorded for this clonotype. In DNA, the CDR3 is TGTGCCAGCAGATACGCCCCCGGGGCCCTGAACACTGAAGCTTTCTTT. This codes for CASRYAPGALNTEAFF. V gene TRBV6-2 or TRBV6-3 combines with J gene TRBJ1-1, with TRBD1 as a possible D gene (5 bases). Trimming removed 6 bases from V and 0 bases from J, with 17 bases in between. Germline V CDR1 and CDR2: MNHEY, SVGEGT. This CDR3 contains 16 residues.

This clonotype was recorded at least ten times. CDR3 coding DNA: TGCAGTGCTCCCTTTAGCGGGGGGGCAGGTGAGCAGTTCTTC. Translated: CSAPFSGGAGEQFF. The chain has TRBV20-1 and TRBJ2-1; 11 nucleotides agree with TRBD2. This CDR3 spans 14 amino acids. From germline, CDR1 is DFQATT and CDR2 SNEGSKA (reference sequence). V shed 5 bases and J 9 bases; nucleotides not matched to a gene: 9.

This clonotype was seen only a few times. The chain couples TRBV6-2 or TRBV6-3 to TRBJ2-5; D not certain. V was shortened by 6 bases and J by 5 bases, with 16 bases between the two germline ends. CDR3 size: 14 residues. Germline V CDR1 and CDR2: MNHEY, SVGEGT. The DNA of the CDR3 is TGTGCCAGCAGCCCACAAGCGTCTCGTGAGACCCAGTACTTC. Residues: CASSPQASRETQYF.

The V call is TRBV20-1, the J call TRBJ2-3; 10 bases match TRBD2. The CDR3 is 15 amino acids. Germline loops: CDR1 DFQATT, CDR2 SNEGSKA (reference sequence). V lost 5 bases, J lost 1 base, and 6 bases stayed unmatched. CDR3 protein: CSAGAGGPRTDTQYF. CDR3 sequence (DNA): TGCAGTGCTGGAGCGGGAGGGCCTCGCACAGATACGCAGTATTTT.